These 3 T cell receptor beta chains originate from one sample sequenced in a study of blood T cell repertoires in COVID-19. TCRdb keeps only in-frame clones here, not all; method: immunoSEQ multiplex PCR. The table includes around 300,000 clones, 90% detected once. The material sequenced was PBMCs or T cells enriched from blood (not recorded which). The receptors were gathered from a woman between 18 and 29 years old with acute COVID-19.

The rearrangement joins TRBV30 to TRBJ2-1, with D possibly matching TRBD2 (6 bases). This CDR3 contains 15 residues. In germline, CDR1 is GTSNPN, CDR2 SVGIG (reference sequence). The V end was cut by 2 bases, the J end by 2 bases, with 13 bases between. The CDR3 region is CAWSPGTATYNEQFF. CDR3 nucleotides: TGTGCCTGGAGTCCAGGGACTGCTACCTACAATGAGCAGTTCTTC.

This chain links TRBV10-1 with TRBJ2-3, with D perhaps matching TRBD1 (6 bases). Trimming pared 4 bases from V and 3 bases from J, leaving 8 bases between. The CDR3 runs 13 residues. The germline gives CDR1 WNHNN, CDR2 SYGVQD (reference sequence). CDR3: CASSGRGTDTQYF. CDR3 DNA sequence: TGCGCCAGCAGTGGAAGGGGGACAGATACGCAGTATTTT.

The chain joins TRBV30 to TRBJ2-5; D may be TRBD2 (6 bases). V shed 0 bases and J shed 2 bases, with 13 bases lying between them. CDR3 length equals 15 residues. Germline V gene lookup returns CDR1 GTSNPN and CDR2 SVGIG (reference sequence). The CDR3 loop reads CAWSVGLGRQETQYF. CDR3 nucleotide sequence: TGTGCCTGGAGTGTGGGACTGGGTCGGCAAGAGACCCAGTACTTC.